The 20 T cell receptor beta chains listed next were all sequenced from one sample in a study of early T cells in non-severe SARS-CoV-2 infection. TCRdb itself ran the 5' RACE reads through MiXCR, one entry per CDR3 protein. The sample has tens of thousands of distinct CDR3 sequences; about 9.8% are singletons. The specimen sequenced was whole blood. Every receptor here comes from an adult who was a healthcare worker with PCR-confirmed SARS-CoV-2 infection or an uninfected control (not recorded which).

The J gene is TRBJ2-5, the V gene TRBV29-1; 7 bases match TRBD2. Trimming removed 6 bases from V and 1 base from J; junction bases left unmatched: 2. The CDR3 has 12 amino acids. Germline loops: CDR1 SQVTM, CDR2 ANQGSEA. CDR3 sequence: CSVTSVQETQYF. Written as DNA, the CDR3 is TGCAGCGTCACTAGCGTCCAAGAGACCCAGTACTTC.

V usage is TRBV28 and J usage is TRBJ2-3; 7 bases match TRBD2. The ends lost 2 bases at V and 6 bases at J; junction bases unmatched: 2. CDR1 is MDHEN and CDR2 is SYDVKM in the germline V gene. The CDR3 totals 13 residues. The CDR3 DNA reads TGTGCCAGCAGTTTAGTGGGGGGGGATACGCAGTATTTT. It encodes CASSLVGGDTQYF.

This clonotype occurred many times. The rearrangement links TRBV7-2 to TRBJ2-3, with 9 bases matching TRBD2. Trimming took 5 bases from V and 3 from J; bases not matched to a gene: 9. CDR1 is SGHTA and CDR2 is FQGNSA in the germline V gene. The CDR3 sequence is 16 residues long. The CDR3, as DNA: TGTGCCAGCAGCGTATCTAGCGGGAAGGGTACAGATACGCAGTATTTT. It encodes CASSVSSGKGTDTQYF.

This clonotype was counted between two and nine times. The V call is TRBV3-1, the J call TRBJ1-5; D perhaps matches TRBD1 (5 bases). V lost 3 bases and J lost 5, with 11 bases in between. Per germline, CDR1 LGHDT and CDR2 YNNKEL (reference sequence). The CDR3 is 14 residues long. This CDR3 is CASSHFGGDQPQHF. Written as DNA, the CDR3 is TGTGCCAGCAGCCACTTTGGGGGGGATCAGCCCCAGCATTTT.

This clonotype was found a few times. V and J are TRBV27 and TRBJ2-4, with D hard to call. Between the trimmed V and J ends, which lost 5 bases and 0 bases, there was a span of 20 bases. The germline CDR1 and CDR2 sequences are MNHEY and SMNVEV (reference sequence). The CDR3 has 18 amino acids. CDR3 DNA sequence: TGTGCCAGCAGTCCCCTTACGGTACGAAGACTAGCCAAAAACATTCAGTACTTC. This sequence encodes CASSPLTVRRLAKNIQYF.

There are a few counts of this clonotype. The chain uses TRBV12-3 or TRBV12-4 and TRBJ1-6, with unresolved D. V lost 3 bases and J lost 6, with 12 bases in between. The CDR3 spans 15 residues. The CDR3 sequence is CASSLAAQTNSPLHF. Here the CDR3 DNA reads TGTGCCAGCAGTTTGGCAGCACAGACTAATTCACCCCTCCACTTT.

This clonotype has just a few counts. The V and J genes are TRBV24-1 and TRBJ1-1, with D unclear. V lost 6 bases and J lost 3, with 10 bases in between. Germline loops: CDR1 KGHDR, CDR2 SFDVKD. There are 13 residues in the CDR3. Here the CDR3 reads CATSKVGDTEAFF. In DNA form, the CDR3 reads TGTGCCACCAGTAAAGTCGGGGACACTGAAGCTTTCTTT.

There are a few counts of this clonotype. V gene TRBV28 combines with J gene TRBJ2-3, with unresolved D. V was shortened by 7 bases and J by 8 bases, with 10 bases between the two germline ends. The CDR3 has 11 amino acids. From germline, CDR1 is MDHEN and CDR2 SYDVKM. Here the CDR3 reads CASTTRGTQYF. As DNA, the CDR3 is TGTGCCAGCACTACCCGAGGTACGCAGTATTTT.

The V and J genes are TRBV29-1 and TRBJ1-2, with D possibly matching TRBD1 (6 bases). The V gene's germline CDR1 is SQVTM and CDR2 ANQGSEA. The CDR3 covers 10 residues. The V end was cut by 5 bases, the J end by 10 bases, with 11 bases between. The CDR3: CSVYAGDYTF. Written as DNA, the CDR3 is TGCAGCGTTTATGCAGGGGACTACACCTTC.

Remarks on this clonotype: This may arise from a read error, as a much more abundant clone is one base away. This rearrangement joins TRBV6-1 to TRBJ2-3, with TRBD1 as a possible D gene (5 bases). CDR3 length: 14 residues. CDR1 and CDR2 from the germline V gene are MNHNS and SASEGT. V lost 6 bases to trimming and J lost 1 base, with 11 bases between them. The CDR3 here is CASRLTEGTDTQYF. CDR3 bases: TGTGCCAGCAGACTGACAGAAGGCACAGATACGCAGTATTTT.

The V and J genes are TRBV21-1 and TRBJ2-1; TRBD2 was called by the table and not checked on the DNA. TRBV21-1 is shown as a pseudogene. The length of the CDR3 is 18 residues. The CDR3 sequence is CASSKGDISGMSYNEQFF. The CDR3 DNA reads TGTGCCAGCAGCAAAGGTGACATTAGCGGGATGTCCTACAATGAGCAGTTCTTC.

This clonotype was counted between two and nine times. V is TRBV6-5 and J is TRBJ2-7, with 8 bases lining up with TRBD2. The CDR3 loop spans 16 amino acids. Trimming removed 6 bases from V and 2 bases from J; junction bases left unmatched: 12. Germline assignment: CDR1 MNHEY and CDR2 SVGAGI. For the CDR3, the DNA is TGTGCCAGCAGCGGCTCGATAGCGGGGCTGGCCTACGAGCAGTACTTC. Encoded protein: CASSGSIAGLAYEQYF.

This clonotype showed up just a few times. J is TRBJ2-1 and V is TRBV18, with 7 bases lining up with TRBD1. CDR3 length: 15 amino acids. CDR1 and CDR2 from the germline V gene are KGHSH and LQKENI. The V gene end was trimmed by 3 bases and the J gene end by 8 bases; junction bases not matched to a gene: 10. The DNA for the CDR3 is TGTGCCAGCTCACCCGGACAGGCCTCATGGGATGAGCAGTTCTTC. Protein sequence: CASSPGQASWDEQFF.

This clonotype has at least ten counts. The V call is TRBV3-1, the J call TRBJ2-1; D is possibly TRBD1 or TRBD2 (5 bases each). The V gene lost 0 bases and the J gene lost 6 bases, with 9 bases spanning the gap. CDR1 is LGHDT, CDR2 YNNKEL, per germline (reference sequence). CDR3 length equals 14 residues. This CDR3 reads CASSQDLGPNEQFF. The CDR3 DNA follows: TGTGCCAGCAGCCAAGATTTGGGACCCAATGAGCAGTTCTTC.

The chain carries TRBV28 and TRBJ1-4; D remains unclear. The length of the CDR3 is 13 residues. The germline V and J ends were trimmed by 1 base and 6 bases, with 6 bases remaining between them. Germline CDR1 MDHEN, CDR2 SYDVKM. In DNA form, the CDR3 reads TGTGCCAGCAGTTTATATGGCGATGAAAAACTGTTTTTT. This encodes CASSLYGDEKLFF. Variable domain in full (rest from reference TRBV28 and TRBJ1-4): DVKVTQSSRYLVKRTGEKVFLECVQDMDHENMFWYRQDPGLGLRLIYFSYDVKMKEKGDIPEGYSVSREKKERFSLILESASTNQTSMYLCASSLYGDEKLFFGSGTQLSVL.

This clonotype turned up a few times. At one end, the junction sequence differs from germline, possibly due to a read error. This chain connects TRBV2 to TRBJ1-3; D remains ambiguous. The CDR3 contains 16 residues. Germline V lookup: CDR1 SNHLY, CDR2 FYNNEI. This CDR3 reads CASSVTQFSSENTIYF. CDR3 nucleotide sequence: TGTGCCAGCAGCGTGACTCAATTTTCGTCTGAAAACACCATATATTTT.

This rearrangement joins TRBV10-3 to TRBJ2-5; D not resolved. V lost 0 bases to trimming and J lost 5 bases, with 10 bases between them. The CDR3 length is 14 residues. The germline V gene encodes CDR1 ENHRY and CDR2 SYGVKD. CDR3 nucleotide sequence: TGTGCCATCAGTGAGTCGACTGCAGCGGAGACCCAGTACTTC. It codes for CAISESTAAETQYF.

This clonotype showed up just a few times. This chain links TRBV28 with TRBJ2-3; TRBD2 aligns across 8 bases. Germline V gene lookup returns CDR1 MDHEN and CDR2 SYDVKM. The V and J ends lost 2 bases and 6 bases, in that order; junction bases with no gene match: 4. The CDR3 is made up of 14 amino acids. CDR3 nucleotide sequence: TGTGCCAGCAGTTTAAGAGCGGGAGCCGATACGCAGTATTTT. Its translation: CASSLRAGADTQYF.

This chain joins TRBV6-2 or TRBV6-3 and TRBJ1-1, with D unclear. Per germline, CDR1 MNHEY and CDR2 SVGEGT. This CDR3 is 13 amino acids long. V was clipped by 7 bases and J by 4 bases, with 13 bases between them. The CDR3 region has the DNA TGTGCCAGCACCCTGGAGTGGAGCACTGAAGCTTTCTTT. Protein product: CASTLEWSTEAFF.

In this sample, this clonotype turned up many times. The J gene is TRBJ2-5, the V gene TRBV27, with 8 bases aligning to TRBD1. With V trimmed by 3 bases and J by 1 base, 10 bases remained unmatched. The CDR3 runs to 17 residues. Germline CDR1 MNHEY, CDR2 SMNVEV (reference sequence). The DNA of the CDR3 is TGTGCCAGCAGTTTGGGGACCCGGACAGGGAGCCAAGAGACCCAGTACTTC. Translation gives CASSLGTRTGSQETQYF.